Listed below are T cell receptor beta chains from one sample, sequenced in a study of cytotoxic CD8 clonotypes in ibrutinib-treated CLL. TCRdb's table, derived via immunoSEQ multiplex PCR, lists solely in-frame clones and lacks some. The data contain some 140,000 clones, roughly 90% of them singletons. Specimen: PBMCs, collected after 12 months of ibrutinib treatment. These receptors were taken from a human donor with chronic lymphocytic leukemia. CDR3s leave out the opening cysteine and the closing phenylalanine or tryptophan. D genes are given only for firm matches.

J,V,D,CDR3
TRBJ2-7,TRBV11-1,-,ASSPQGHEQY
TRBJ2-3,TRBV7-3,TRBD1,ASSSGQGTDTQY
TRBJ1-1,TRBV28,-,ATWGGIHTEAF
TRBJ2-3,TRBV18,-,ASSPRATDTQY
TRBJ2-3,TRBV7-7,-,ASSLLAGGADTQY
TRBJ2-2,TRBV11-2,-,ASSLVRTGELF
TRBJ1-5,TRBV5-5,-,ASSLQGQPQH
TRBJ2-7,TRBV7-2,-,ASSSWTQSYEQY
TRBJ1-1,TRBV18,-,ASSPQGLITEAF
TRBJ1-1,TRBV28,-,ATKNLLNTEAF
TRBJ2-7,TRBV7-2,-,ASSSYGPPYEQY
TRBJ1-5,TRBV28,-,ASIGQRDQPQH
TRBJ2-3,TRBV19,TRBD2,ASREAGAESTDTQY
TRBJ2-5,TRBV10-3,-,AISESQGGGETQY
TRBJ2-1,TRBV7-9,TRBD1,ASSFGQAHNEQF
TRBJ2-1,TRBV19,-,ASRTQVSYNEQF